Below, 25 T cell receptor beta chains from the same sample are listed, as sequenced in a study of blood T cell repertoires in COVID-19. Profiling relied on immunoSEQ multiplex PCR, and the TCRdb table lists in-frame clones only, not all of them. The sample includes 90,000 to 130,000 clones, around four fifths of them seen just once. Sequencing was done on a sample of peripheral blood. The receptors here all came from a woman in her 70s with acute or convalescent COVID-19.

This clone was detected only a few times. The CDR3 region is CASKRGGSNQPQHF. In DNA, the CDR3 is TGTGCCAGCAAGAGGGGAGGTAGCAATCAGCCCCAGCATTTT. The chain employs TRBV28 and TRBJ1-5, with D possibly being TRBD1 (5 bases). Germline assignment: CDR1 MDHEN and CDR2 SYDVKM. The V and J ends lost 7 bases and 0 bases respectively, with 10 bases between them. The CDR3 runs 14 residues.

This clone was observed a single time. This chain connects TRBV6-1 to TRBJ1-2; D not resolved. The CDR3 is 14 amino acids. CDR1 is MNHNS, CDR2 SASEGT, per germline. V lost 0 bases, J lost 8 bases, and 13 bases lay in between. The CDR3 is CASSEASSTGGYTF. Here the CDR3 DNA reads TGTGCCAGCAGTGAAGCGAGCTCGACTGGGGGCTACACCTTC.

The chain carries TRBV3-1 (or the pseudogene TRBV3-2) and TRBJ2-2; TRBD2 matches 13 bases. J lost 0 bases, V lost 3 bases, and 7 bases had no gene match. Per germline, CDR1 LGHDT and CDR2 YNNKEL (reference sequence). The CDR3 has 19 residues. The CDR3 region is CASSHHQLAGGSNTGELFF. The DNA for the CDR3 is TGTGCCAGCAGCCACCACCAACTAGCGGGAGGGTCGAACACCGGGGAGCTGTTTTTT.

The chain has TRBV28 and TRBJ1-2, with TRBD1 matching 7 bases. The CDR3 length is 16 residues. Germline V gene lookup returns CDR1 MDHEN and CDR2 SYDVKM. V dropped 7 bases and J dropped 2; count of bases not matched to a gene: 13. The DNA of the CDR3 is TGTGCCAGCACCCCTATCATGGGACAGCAGAACTATGGCTACACCTTC. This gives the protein CASTPIMGQQNYGYTF.

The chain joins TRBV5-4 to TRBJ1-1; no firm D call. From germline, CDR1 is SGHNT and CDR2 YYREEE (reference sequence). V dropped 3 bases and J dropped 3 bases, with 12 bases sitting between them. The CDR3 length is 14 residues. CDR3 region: CASSSYMRDTEAFF. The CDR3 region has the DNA TGTGCCAGCAGCTCATACATGCGGGACACTGAAGCTTTCTTT.

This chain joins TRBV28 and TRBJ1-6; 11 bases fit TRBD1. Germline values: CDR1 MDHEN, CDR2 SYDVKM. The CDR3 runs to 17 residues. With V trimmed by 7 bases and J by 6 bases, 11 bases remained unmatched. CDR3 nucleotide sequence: TGTGCCAGCATCGGGACAGGGGGGGCTCCTGGTAATTCACCCCTCCACTTT. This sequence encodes CASIGTGGAPGNSPLHF. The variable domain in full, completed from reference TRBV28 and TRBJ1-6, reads DVKVTQSSRYLVKRTGEKVFLECVQDMDHENMFWYRQDPGLGLRLIYFSYDVKMKEKGDIPEGYSVSREKKERFSLILESASTNQTSMYLCASIGTGGAPGNSPLHFGNGTRLTVT.

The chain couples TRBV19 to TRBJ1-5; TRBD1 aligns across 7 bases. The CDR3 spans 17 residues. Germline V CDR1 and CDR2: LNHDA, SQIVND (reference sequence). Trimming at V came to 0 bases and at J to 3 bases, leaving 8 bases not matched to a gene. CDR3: CASSIDPGGPDNQPQHF. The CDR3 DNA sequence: TGTGCCAGTAGTATAGACCCAGGGGGACCTGACAATCAGCCCCAGCATTTT.

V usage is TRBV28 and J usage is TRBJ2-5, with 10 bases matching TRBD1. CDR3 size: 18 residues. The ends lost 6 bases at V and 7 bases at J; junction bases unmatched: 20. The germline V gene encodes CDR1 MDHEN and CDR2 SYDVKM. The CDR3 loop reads CASSSFGSSGTGVGTQYF. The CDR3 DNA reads TGTGCCAGCAGCAGTTTTGGGTCGTCTGGGACAGGGGTCGGGACCCAGTACTTC.

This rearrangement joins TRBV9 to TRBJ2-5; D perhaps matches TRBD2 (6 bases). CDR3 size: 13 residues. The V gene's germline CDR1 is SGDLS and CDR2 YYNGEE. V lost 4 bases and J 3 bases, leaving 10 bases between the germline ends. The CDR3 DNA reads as TGTGCCAGCAGCTACGGAGGGGAAGAGACCCAGTACTTC. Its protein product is CASSYGGEETQYF.

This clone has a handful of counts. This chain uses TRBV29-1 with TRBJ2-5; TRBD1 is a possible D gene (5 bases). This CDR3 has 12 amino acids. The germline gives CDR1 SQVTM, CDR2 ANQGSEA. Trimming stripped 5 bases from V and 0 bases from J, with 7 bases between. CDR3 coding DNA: TGCAGCGTTTCCAGGGACCAAGAGACCCAGTACTTC. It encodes CSVSRDQETQYF.

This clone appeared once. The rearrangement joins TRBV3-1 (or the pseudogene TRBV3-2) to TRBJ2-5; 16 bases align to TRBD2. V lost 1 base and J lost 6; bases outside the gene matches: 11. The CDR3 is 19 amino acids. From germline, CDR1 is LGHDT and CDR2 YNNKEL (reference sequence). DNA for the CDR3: TGTGCCAGCAGCCAAGCCCCGGGACTAGCGGGAGGGCCTGTAAAGACCCAGTACTTC. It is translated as CASSQAPGLAGGPVKTQYF.

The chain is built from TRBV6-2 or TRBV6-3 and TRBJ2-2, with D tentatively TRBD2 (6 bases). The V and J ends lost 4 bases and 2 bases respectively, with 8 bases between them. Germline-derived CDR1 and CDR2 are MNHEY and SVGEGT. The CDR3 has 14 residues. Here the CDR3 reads CASSWRGNTGELFF. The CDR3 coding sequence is TGTGCCAGCAGTTGGAGGGGTAACACCGGGGAGCTGTTTTTT.

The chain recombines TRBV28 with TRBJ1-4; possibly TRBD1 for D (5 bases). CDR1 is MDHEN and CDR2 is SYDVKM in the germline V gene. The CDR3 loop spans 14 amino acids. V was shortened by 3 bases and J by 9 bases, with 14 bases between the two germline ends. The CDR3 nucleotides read TGTGCCAGCAGTTTTGGGGCCAGAAGGCAAAAACTGTTTTTT. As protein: CASSFGARRQKLFF. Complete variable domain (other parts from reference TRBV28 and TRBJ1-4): DVKVTQSSRYLVKRTGEKVFLECVQDMDHENMFWYRQDPGLGLRLIYFSYDVKMKEKGDIPEGYSVSREKKERFSLILESASTNQTSMYLCASSFGARRQKLFFGSGTQLSVL.

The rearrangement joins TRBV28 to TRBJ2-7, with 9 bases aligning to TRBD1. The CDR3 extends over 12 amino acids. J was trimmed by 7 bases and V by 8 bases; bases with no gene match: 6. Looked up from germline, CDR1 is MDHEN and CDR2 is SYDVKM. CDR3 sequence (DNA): TGTGCCAGCGGACAGGGGCCAAGGGAGCAGTACTTC. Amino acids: CASGQGPREQYF.

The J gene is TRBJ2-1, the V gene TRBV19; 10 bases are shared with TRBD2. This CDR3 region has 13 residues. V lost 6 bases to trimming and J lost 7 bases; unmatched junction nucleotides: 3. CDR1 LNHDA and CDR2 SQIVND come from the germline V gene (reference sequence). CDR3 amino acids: CASRKREGNEQFF. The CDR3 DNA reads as TGTGCCAGTAGGAAGCGGGAGGGGAATGAGCAGTTCTTC.

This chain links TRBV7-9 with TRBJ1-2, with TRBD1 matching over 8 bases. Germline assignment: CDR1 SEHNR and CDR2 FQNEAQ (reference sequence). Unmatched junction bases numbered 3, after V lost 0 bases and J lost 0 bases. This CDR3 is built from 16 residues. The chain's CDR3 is CASSLADREANYGYTF. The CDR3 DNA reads TGTGCCAGCAGCTTAGCGGACAGGGAAGCTAACTATGGCTACACCTTC. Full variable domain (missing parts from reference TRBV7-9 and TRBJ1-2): DTGVSQNPRHKITKRGQNVTFRCDPISEHNRLYWYRQTLGQGPEFLTYFQNEAQLEKSRLLSDRFSAERPKGSFSTLEIQRTEQGDSAMYLCASSLADREANYGYTFGSGTRLTVV.

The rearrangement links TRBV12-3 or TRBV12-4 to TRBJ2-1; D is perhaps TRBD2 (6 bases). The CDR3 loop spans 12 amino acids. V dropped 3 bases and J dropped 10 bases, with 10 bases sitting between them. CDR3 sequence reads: CASSFGTAEQFF. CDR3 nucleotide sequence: TGTGCCAGCAGTTTCGGGACTGCCGAGCAGTTCTTC.

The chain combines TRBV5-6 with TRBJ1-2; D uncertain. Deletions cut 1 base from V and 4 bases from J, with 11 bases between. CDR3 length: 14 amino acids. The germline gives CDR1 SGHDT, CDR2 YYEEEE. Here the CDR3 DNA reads TGTGCCAGCAGCTTGTACCAGTTACCCTATGGCTACACCTTC. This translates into CASSLYQLPYGYTF.

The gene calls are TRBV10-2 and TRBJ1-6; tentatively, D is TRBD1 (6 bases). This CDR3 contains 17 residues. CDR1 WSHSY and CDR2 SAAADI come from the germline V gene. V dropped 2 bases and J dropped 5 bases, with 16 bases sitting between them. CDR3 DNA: TGCGCCAGCAGTGAGGATTCGGGGGGCGCGGATAATTCACCCCTCCACTTT. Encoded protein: CASSEDSGGADNSPLHF.

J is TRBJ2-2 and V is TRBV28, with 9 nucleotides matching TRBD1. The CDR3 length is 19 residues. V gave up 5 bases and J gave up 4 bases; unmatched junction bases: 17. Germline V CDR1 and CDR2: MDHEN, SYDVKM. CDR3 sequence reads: CASSLLPGTGWSTTGELFF. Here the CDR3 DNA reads TGTGCCAGCAGTCTTCTCCCAGGGACAGGGTGGTCGACCACCGGGGAGCTGTTTTTT.

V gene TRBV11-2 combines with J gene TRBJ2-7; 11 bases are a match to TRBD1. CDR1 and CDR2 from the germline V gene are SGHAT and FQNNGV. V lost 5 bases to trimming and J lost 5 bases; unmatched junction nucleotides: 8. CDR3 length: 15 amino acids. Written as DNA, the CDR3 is TGTGCCAGCAGCGGCCGGGACAGGGGGAAGAACGAGCAGTACGTC. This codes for CASSGRDRGKNEQYV.

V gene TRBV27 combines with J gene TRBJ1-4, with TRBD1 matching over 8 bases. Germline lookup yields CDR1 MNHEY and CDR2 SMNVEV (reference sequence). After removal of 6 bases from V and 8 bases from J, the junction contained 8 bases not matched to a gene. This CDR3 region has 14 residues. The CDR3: CASSHRGKNEKLFF. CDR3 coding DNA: TGTGCCAGCAGCCACAGGGGGAAGAACGAAAAACTGTTTTTT. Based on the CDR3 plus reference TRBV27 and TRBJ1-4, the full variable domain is EAQVTQNPRYLITVTGKKLTVTCSQNMNHEYMSWYRQDPGLGLRQIYYSMNVEVTDKGDVPEGYKVSRKEKRNFPLILESPSPNQTSLYFCASSHRGKNEKLFFGSGTQLSVL.

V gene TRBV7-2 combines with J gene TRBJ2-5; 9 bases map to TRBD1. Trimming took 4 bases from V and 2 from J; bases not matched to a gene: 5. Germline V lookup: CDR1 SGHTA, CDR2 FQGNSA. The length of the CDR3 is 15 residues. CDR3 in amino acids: CASSSGQGKQETQYF. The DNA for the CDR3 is TGTGCCAGCAGCTCCGGACAGGGGAAACAAGAGACCCAGTACTTC.

The CDR3 DNA reads as TGTGCCAGCAAAACCGGGACAGGGATCAATCAGCCCCAGCATTTT. Translating it yields CASKTGTGINQPQHF. The chain is built from TRBV6-5 and TRBJ1-5; TRBD1 aligns across 9 bases. Germline trimming cut 7 bases from V and 3 bases from J; bases unmatched to any gene: 7. Germline CDR1 reads MNHEY; CDR2 reads SVGAGI. CDR3 length: 15 amino acids.

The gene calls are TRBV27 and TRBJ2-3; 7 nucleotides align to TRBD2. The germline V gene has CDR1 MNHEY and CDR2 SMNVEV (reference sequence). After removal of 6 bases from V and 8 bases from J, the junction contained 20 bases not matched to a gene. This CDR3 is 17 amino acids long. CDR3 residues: CASRENPRGGPQGTQYF. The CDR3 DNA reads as TGTGCCAGCAGGGAGAACCCTCGCGGGGGTCCCCAGGGTACGCAGTATTTT.